The source of this T cell receptor (beta chain) is a study of human T cells and chemical hapten exposure. Whole blood, unfractionated, served as the material for total RNA extraction. The CDR3 runs to 14 residues. V was shortened by 8 bases and J by 0 bases, with 14 bases between the two germline ends. CDR1 is GTSNPN, CDR2 SVGIG, per germline (reference sequence). Per the study methods: Sequenced samples showed a median of around 100,000 TCRs each, with counts running from about 22,000 to 700,000. Using its own MiXCR run on the 5' RACE reads, TCRdb lists one record per CDR3 protein. The authors' filters were not applied to this entry. The repertoire holds approximately 110,000 distinct CDR3 sequences, approximately 19% seen once, with 2.8% in the top ten.

The gene calls are TRBV30 and TRBJ1-3, with D possibly TRBD1 on 6 matching bases. The source of this sequence is a human donor in good health. CDR3 amino acids: CALRGGASGNTIYF. CDR3 bases: TGTGCCCTGCGGGGGGGGGCCTCTGGAAACACCATATATTTT.